This T cell receptor (beta chain) was observed in a study of T cell responses to AZD1222 COVID-19 vaccine (dated by TCRdb to the early 2020s). For the study in its entirety: AZD1222 recipients whose second dose came at about 4 weeks and those whose second dose came at about 12 weeks were combined into one group, since spike-specific TCR depth and breadth did not differ between the two schedules. A total of 233 trial participants underwent TCR sequencing, of whom 207 received two doses of AZD1222 and some 25 received two doses of the MenACWY control vaccine. Enrollment into the trials was organized by age into subgroups of 18-55, 56-69 and 70-plus years, and those subgroups contained roughly 140, 27 and 60 TCR-sequenced participants, respectively.

From the cysteine up to the phenylalanine, the CDR3 has a length of 15 residues. Just CDR3 DNA is preserved here, 45 bases in frame from base 1. CDR1 and CDR2 are read off the germline V gene (reference sequence) as SSHAT and FNYEAQ. Study-level results and caveats: In the small 56-69-year group, the increase in depth fell short of significance, most likely because of low power. After two AZD1222 doses, both the breadth and the depth of spike-specific TCRs were significantly higher than at day 0 and than in MenACWY recipients. Nearly half of unique spike-specific TCRs reportedly recognized epitopes outside regions mutated in the B.1.351 and B.1.1.7 variants. Vaccine-associated CD4 TCRs spanned the whole spike protein, with dominant responses in regions 160-218 and 743-854. Participants were mostly white British, with more females than males. The authors suggested clonal diversity may have been underestimated. Conclusions about previously exposed vaccinees are limited, since just six AZD1222 recipients were seropositive for SARS-CoV-2 at baseline. Because no samples from the day 14 peak response were available, repertoires could be characterized only after the peak T cell response.

Read against the paper, the sample's time point label means: baseline before first vaccination. Samples from vaccinated people were obtained from the UK trials COV001 and COV002, which included a single-blind randomized controlled phase 2/3 trial of AZD1222 (ChAdOx1 nCoV-19) in healthy adults. Trial participant PBMC samples were collected at day 0 and day 28 after the second dose for TCRbeta chain sequencing. In this sample, this clone turned up a few times. Its antigen has not been determined. At one end the junction does not follow the germline gene, possibly because of a read error. The CDR3 regions of human TCRbeta chains were analyzed by immunosequencing. For the original study's pipeline: Repertoire TCRs were checked for matches against a reference library of SARS-CoV-2-specific TCRs that had been generated using the MIRA antigen-specificity platform. Breadth was defined as the fraction of unique TCRs that were SARS-CoV-2-associated, and depth was defined as the fraction of total T cells that were SARS-CoV-2-associated. Using the MIRA data, each spike-specific TCR was mapped to the spike region that the TCR reacts to and placed in a CD4 or CD8 class. Log10-transformed breadth and depth values were compared by one-way ANOVA with Sidak's multiple comparisons tests. Here the immuneACCESS table is served through TCRdb, limited to in-frame sequences with V and J called. Missing clones are a known gap in these copies; in checked studies unresolved V genes cover under half, and the rest lacks a known reason. From that table come the V and J calls and clone size; the DNA was used to work out D and trimming. The sample contains 80,000 or so clones, 80% to 85% of them found a single time. The ten largest account for 2.9% of the sample.

The sequence came from an adult in good health. Recombination joined TRBV7-7 with TRBJ2-7; D gene: possibly TRBD2, on 6 matching bases. Sequencing was performed on peripheral blood, taken on day 0 of AZD1222 vaccination. For the CDR3, the sequence is CASSLGGASTHEQYF. The nucleotides read TGTGCTAGCAGCTTGGGCGGGGCGAGTACCCACGAGCAGTACTTC.